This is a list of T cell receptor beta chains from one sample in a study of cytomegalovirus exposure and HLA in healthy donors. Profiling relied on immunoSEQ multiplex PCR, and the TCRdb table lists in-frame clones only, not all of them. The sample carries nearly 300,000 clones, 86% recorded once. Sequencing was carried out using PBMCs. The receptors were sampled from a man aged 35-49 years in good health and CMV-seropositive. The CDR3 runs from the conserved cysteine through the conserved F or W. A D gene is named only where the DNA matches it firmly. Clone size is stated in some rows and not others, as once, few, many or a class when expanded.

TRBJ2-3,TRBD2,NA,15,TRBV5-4,CASSLTSGSTDTQYF,TGTGCCAGCAGCTTGACTAGCGGGAGCACAGATACGCAGTATTTT
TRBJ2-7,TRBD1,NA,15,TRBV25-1,CASSGRTGGFYEQYF,TGTGCCAGCAGTGGGAGGACAGGGGGCTTTTACGAGCAGTACTTC
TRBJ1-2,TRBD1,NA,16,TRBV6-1,CASSEADYVTGNGYTF,TGTGCCAGCAGTGAAGCGGATTATGTGACAGGGAATGGCTACACCTTC
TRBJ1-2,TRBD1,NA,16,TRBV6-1,CASSGVTGTANYGYTF,TGTGCCAGCAGTGGGGTTACCGGGACAGCTAACTATGGCTACACCTTC
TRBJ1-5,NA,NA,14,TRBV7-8,CASSLKGGNQPQHF,TGTGCCAGCAGCTTGAAGGGAGGCAATCAGCCCCAGCATTTT
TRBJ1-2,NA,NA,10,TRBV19,CASRQYGYTF,TGTGCCAGCAGACAGTATGGCTACACCTTC
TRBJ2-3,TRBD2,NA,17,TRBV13,CASSGILAGGSTDTQYF,TGTGCCAGCAGCGGCATCCTAGCGGGAGGAAGCACAGATACGCAGTATTTT
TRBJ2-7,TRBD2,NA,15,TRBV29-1,CSVYTGTSGTYEQYF,TGCAGCGTGTATACGGGGACTAGCGGTACCTACGAGCAGTACTTC
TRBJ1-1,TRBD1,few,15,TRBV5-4,CASSADRAGNTEAFF,TGTGCCAGCAGCGCTGACAGGGCGGGGAACACTGAAGCTTTCTTT
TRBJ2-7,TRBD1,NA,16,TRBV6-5,CASSYRTGANTYEQYF,TGTGCCAGCAGTTACCGGACAGGGGCAAACACCTACGAGCAGTACTTC
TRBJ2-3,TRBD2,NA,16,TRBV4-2,CASSLPLAGERDTQYF,TGTGCCAGCAGCCTGCCCCTAGCGGGAGAGCGAGATACGCAGTATTTT
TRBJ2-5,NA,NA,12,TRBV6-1,CASRGLRETQYF,TGTGCCAGCAGAGGACTCCGAGAGACCCAGTACTTC
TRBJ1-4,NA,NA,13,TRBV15,CATTQNPSEKLFF,TGTGCCACCACGCAGAACCCTAGTGAAAAACTGTTTTTT
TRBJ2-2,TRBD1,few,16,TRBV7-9,CASSSRTGSVTGELFF,TGTGCCAGCAGCTCCAGGACAGGGTCTGTCACCGGGGAGCTGTTTTTT
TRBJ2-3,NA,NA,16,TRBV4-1,CASSQEAGVGTDTQYF,TGCGCCAGCAGCCAAGAAGCAGGGGTAGGGACAGATACGCAGTATTTT
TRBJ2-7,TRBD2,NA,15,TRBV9,CASSTGTSGRAGQYF,TGTGCCAGCAGCACTGGGACTAGCGGGAGGGCCGGGCAGTACTTC
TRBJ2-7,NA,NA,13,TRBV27,CASSLSSLYEQYF,TGTGCCAGCAGTTTATCGTCCCTCTACGAGCAGTACTTC
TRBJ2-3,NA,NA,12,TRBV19,CASSPRADTQYF,TGTGCCAGTAGCCCGCGGGCAGATACGCAGTATTTT
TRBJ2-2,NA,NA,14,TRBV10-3,CAISGQANTGELFF,TGTGCCATCAGCGGCCAGGCGAACACCGGGGAGCTGTTTTTT
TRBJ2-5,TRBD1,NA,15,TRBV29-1,CSGSGTGGFQETQYF,TGCAGCGGCTCCGGGACAGGGGGTTTCCAAGAGACCCAGTACTTC
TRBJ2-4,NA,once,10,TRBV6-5,CASSNRIQYF,TGTGCCAGCAGTAACAGAATTCAGTACTTC
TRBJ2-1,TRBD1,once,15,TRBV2,CASSEDRPNYNEQFF,TGTGCCAGCAGTGAGGACAGGCCTAACTACAATGAGCAGTTCTTC
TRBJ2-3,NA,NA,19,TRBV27,CASSLNWGLRETRTDTQYF,TGTGCCAGCAGTTTAAATTGGGGTCTTCGGGAAACGAGAACAGATACGCAGTATTTT
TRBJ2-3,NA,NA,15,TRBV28,CASSLRDTGEDTQYF,TGTGCCAGCAGTTTACGGGACACCGGGGAGGATACGCAGTATTTT
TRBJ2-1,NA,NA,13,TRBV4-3,CASSQINRNEQFF,TGCGCCAGCAGCCAAATTAACAGGAATGAGCAGTTCTTC
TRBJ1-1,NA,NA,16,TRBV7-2,CASSSHDRLALGEAFF,TGTGCCAGCAGCTCCCACGACAGACTCGCCCTCGGTGAAGCTTTCTTT
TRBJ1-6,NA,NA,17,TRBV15,CATSRARTHSGNSPLHF,TGTGCCACCAGCAGAGCGAGGACCCACAGCGGGAATTCACCCCTCCACTTT
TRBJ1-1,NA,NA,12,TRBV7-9,CATGAGNTEAFF,TGTGCCACAGGGGCAGGGAACACTGAAGCTTTCTTT
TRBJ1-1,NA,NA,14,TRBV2,CASSEGAFRVEAFF,TGTGCCAGCAGTGAAGGAGCGTTCAGGGTTGAAGCTTTCTTT
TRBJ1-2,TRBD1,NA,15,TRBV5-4,CASSPGGTGEGGYTF,TGTGCCAGCAGCCCCGGGGGGACAGGAGAGGGAGGCTACACCTTC
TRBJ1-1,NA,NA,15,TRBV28,CASSLTGQGRTEAFF,TGTGCCAGCAGCCTAACCGGCCAGGGTAGAACTGAAGCTTTCTTT
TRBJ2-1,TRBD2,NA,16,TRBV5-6,CASSLGLAGFYNEQFF,TGTGCCAGCAGCTTGGGTCTAGCGGGGTTCTACAATGAGCAGTTCTTC
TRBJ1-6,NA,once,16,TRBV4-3,CASSQTTETYNSPLHF,TGCGCCAGCAGCCAAACGACAGAGACCTATAATTCACCCCTCCACTTT
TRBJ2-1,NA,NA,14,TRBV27,CASSSGLSYNEQFF,TGTGCCAGCAGCTCGGGACTGAGCTACAATGAGCAGTTCTTC
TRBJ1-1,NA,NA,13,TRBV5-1,CASSIRVATEAFF,TGCGCCAGCAGTATTCGGGTGGCCACTGAAGCTTTCTTT
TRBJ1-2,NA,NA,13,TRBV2,CASRRTEVEGYTF,TGTGCCAGCAGAAGGACAGAGGTTGAGGGCTACACCTTC
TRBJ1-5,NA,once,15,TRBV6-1,CASSEMGHSNQPQHF,TGTGCCAGCAGTGAAATGGGACACTCTAATCAGCCCCAGCATTTT
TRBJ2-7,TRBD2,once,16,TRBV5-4,CASSFGGGDLAAEQYF,TGTGCCAGCAGCTTCGGGGGAGGGGACCTTGCGGCCGAGCAGTACTTC
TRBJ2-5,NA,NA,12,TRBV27,CASSARGGAQYF,TGTGCCAGCAGTGCCCGAGGGGGGGCCCAGTACTTC
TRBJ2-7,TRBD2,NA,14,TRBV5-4,CASSTTLAVHEQYF,TGTGCCAGCAGCACTACACTAGCGGTTCACGAGCAGTACTTC
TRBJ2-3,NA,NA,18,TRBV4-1,CASSQVEPTGRGEDTQYF,TGCGCCAGCAGCCAAGTTGAACCGACAGGACGGGGTGAAGATACGCAGTATTTT
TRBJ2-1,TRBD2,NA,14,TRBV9,CASSVGGTRNEQFF,TGTGCCAGCAGCGTAGGGGGGACTAGGAATGAGCAGTTCTTC
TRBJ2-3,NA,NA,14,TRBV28,CASSGGTATDTQYF,TGTGCCAGCAGTGGAGGGACAGCCACAGATACGCAGTATTTT
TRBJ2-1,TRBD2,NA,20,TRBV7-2,CASSLAVLAGGPVSYNEQFF,TGTGCCAGCAGCTTAGCGGTACTAGCGGGAGGGCCCGTCTCCTACAATGAGCAGTTCTTC
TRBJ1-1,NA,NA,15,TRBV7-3,CASSPSGRANTEAFF,TGTGCCAGCAGCCCCTCGGGCAGGGCCAACACTGAAGCTTTCTTT
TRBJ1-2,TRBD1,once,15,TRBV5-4,CASIREGQGIYGYTF,TGTGCCAGCATCCGGGAGGGACAGGGGATCTATGGCTACACCTTC
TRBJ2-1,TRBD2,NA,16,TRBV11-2,CASSLGGLAVYNEQFF,TGTGCCAGCAGCTTAGGTGGACTAGCGGTATACAATGAGCAGTTCTTC
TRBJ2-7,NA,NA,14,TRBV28,CATRPQGSSYEQYF,TGTGCCACCAGACCCCAGGGCAGCAGCTACGAGCAGTACTTC
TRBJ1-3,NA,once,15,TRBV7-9,CASSLEGSSGNTIYF,TGTGCCAGCAGCTTGGAGGGCAGCTCTGGAAACACCATATATTTT
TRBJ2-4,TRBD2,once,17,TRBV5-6,CASSLGGTSGSSNIQYF,TGTGCCAGCAGCTTGGGGGGAACTAGCGGGAGCTCGAACATTCAGTACTTC
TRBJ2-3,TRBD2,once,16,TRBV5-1,CASSLEAGGPGDTQYF,TGCGCCAGCAGCTTGGAAGCGGGAGGGCCTGGAGATACGCAGTATTTT